This T cell receptor (beta chain) comes out of a study of sequential checkpoint blockade in melanoma. Overall study context: First-line arms were nivolumab then ipilimumab, or the reverse, randomized 1:1.

The V segment lost 1 base and the J segment 2 bases; nucleotides outside the gene matches: 6. Per germline, CDR1 LGHNA and CDR2 YNFKEQ. This CDR3 has 16 amino acids. Some clones are missing from TCRdb's copy, which holds only in-frame ones; the method was immunoSEQ multiplex PCR. The sample shows 15,000 to 20,000 clones, roughly 71% of them seen only once. The sample's treatment: randomized to nivolumab then ipilimumab (arm A) or the reverse (arm B). None of the patients previously received DNA-damaging chemotherapy. PBMC sorting kept live CD3+CD8+ cells without CD19 or CD56. The sample in question was CD8+ T cells sorted from blood (inferred from file names), obtained from a patient given nivolumab and ipilimumab in sequence. The sequence derives from a human donor with melanoma. The chain uses TRBV4-2 and TRBJ2-5; 8 bases are shared with TRBD2. CDR3 nucleotide sequence: TGTGCCAGCAGCCAAGTGGGCGGGAGGAAACAAGAGACCCAGTACTTC. It translates to CASSQVGGRKQETQYF.